This TCR beta chain was sequenced in a study of blood T cells in healthy people across ages. Germline assignment: CDR1 DFQATT and CDR2 SNEGSKA (reference sequence). The CDR3 has 16 amino acids. Through a sample-barcoded 5' primer and a J-beta primer mix, a second PCR was run for roughly 6 to 12 cycles. Any given sample supplied a minimum of 2.5 million CDR3-containing paired-end reads. One entry per CDR3 protein, called by TCRdb with MiXCR from the 5' RACE reads. The sample includes fewer than 1.5 million distinct CDR3 sequences, roughly 45% of them seen just once. This clonotype has only one observation.

The sequence derives from a woman under 30 in good health. Source material: blood. The chain carries TRBV20-1 and TRBJ2-5; 10 bases line up with TRBD1. The end of the DNA aligns better with TRBJ2-7, so the J call may be wrong. CDR3 sequence: CSARGPVGTGANEQYF. CDR3 nucleotide sequence: TGCAGTGCTAGGGGACCGGTTGGGACAGGGGCGAACGAGCAGTACTTC.